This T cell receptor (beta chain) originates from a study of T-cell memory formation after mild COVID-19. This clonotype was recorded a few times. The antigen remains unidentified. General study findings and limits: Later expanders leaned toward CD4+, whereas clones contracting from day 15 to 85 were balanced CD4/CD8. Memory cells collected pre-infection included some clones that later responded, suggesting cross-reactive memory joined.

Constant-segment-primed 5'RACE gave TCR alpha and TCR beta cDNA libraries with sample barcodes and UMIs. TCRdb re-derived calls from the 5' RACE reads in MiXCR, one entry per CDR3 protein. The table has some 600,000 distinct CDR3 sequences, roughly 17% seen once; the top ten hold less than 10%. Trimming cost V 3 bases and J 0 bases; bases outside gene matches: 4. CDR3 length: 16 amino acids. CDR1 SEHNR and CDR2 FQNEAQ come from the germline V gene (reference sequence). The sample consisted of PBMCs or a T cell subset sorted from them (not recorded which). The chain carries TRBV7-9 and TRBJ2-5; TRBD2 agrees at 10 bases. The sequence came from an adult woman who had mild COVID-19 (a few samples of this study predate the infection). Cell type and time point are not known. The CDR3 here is CASSFLAGVDQETQYF. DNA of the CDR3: TGTGCCAGCAGCTTCCTAGCGGGAGTAGACCAAGAGACCCAGTACTTC.